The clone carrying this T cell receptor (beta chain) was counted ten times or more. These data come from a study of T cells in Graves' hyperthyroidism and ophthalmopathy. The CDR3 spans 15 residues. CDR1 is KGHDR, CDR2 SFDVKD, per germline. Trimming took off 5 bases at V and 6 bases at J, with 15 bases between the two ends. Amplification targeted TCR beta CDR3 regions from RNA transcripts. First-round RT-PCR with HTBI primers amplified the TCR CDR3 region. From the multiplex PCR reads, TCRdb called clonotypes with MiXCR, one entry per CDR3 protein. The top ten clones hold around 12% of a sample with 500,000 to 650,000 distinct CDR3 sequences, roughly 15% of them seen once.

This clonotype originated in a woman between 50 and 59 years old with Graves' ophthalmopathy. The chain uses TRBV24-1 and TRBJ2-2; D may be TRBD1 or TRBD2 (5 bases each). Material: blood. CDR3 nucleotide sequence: TGTGCCACCAGTGGATCAGGGACCCCTTCCGGGGAGCTGTTTTTT. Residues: CATSGSGTPSGELFF.